Presented here are 10 T cell receptor beta chains from one specimen sequenced in a study of radiation and T cells in renal cell carcinoma. Clones were read by immunoSEQ multiplex PCR, and TCRdb kept only the in-frame ones, dropping some. The sample includes tens of thousands of clones, roughly 79% of them seen just once. This sample's time point: blood 2 weeks post-SBRT. The treatment: 15 Gy SBRT to primary tumor, nephrectomy 4 weeks later. The input for sequencing was blood, taken from a patient whose treatment included radiotherapy and nephrectomy. Receptors were obtained from a man in his 60s with renal cell carcinoma.

The rearrangement uses TRBV7-6 and TRBJ2-2, with D uncertain. The length of the CDR3 is 12 residues. V lost 5 bases and J 6 bases, leaving 7 bases between the germline ends. The germline V gene encodes CDR1 SGHVS and CDR2 FNYEAQ. The CDR3 DNA follows: TGTGCCAGCAGCCCTGGGGCCGGGGAGCTGTTTTTT. Amino acid sequence: CASSPGAGELFF.

This clone has a handful of counts. The chain uses TRBV15 and TRBJ2-5, with D perhaps given as TRBD1 or TRBD2 (5 bases each). The ends were cut back, 0 bases at V and 5 bases at J, with 7 bases in the middle. From germline, CDR1 is LNHNV and CDR2 YYDKDF (reference sequence). There are 13 residues in the CDR3. The CDR3 nucleotides are TGTGCCACCAGCAGAGAGGGGGACGAGACCCAGTACTTC. Translating gives CATSREGDETQYF.

Only a few counts were recorded for this clone. This chain links TRBV19 with TRBJ2-7; D is unresolved. V lost 10 bases to trimming and J lost 2 bases, with 15 bases between them. The CDR3 has 13 amino acids. Germline assignment: CDR1 LNHDA and CDR2 SQIVND (reference sequence). Here the CDR3 reads CANCFGPTYEQYF. CDR3 in DNA: TGTGCCAACTGTTTTGGGCCTACCTACGAGCAGTACTTC. The full variable domain, completed using reference TRBV19 and TRBJ2-7, is DGGITQSPKYLFRKEGQNVTLSCEQNLNHDAMYWYRQDPGQGLRLIYYSQIVNDFQKGDIAEGYSVSREKKESFPLTVTSAQKNPTAFYLCANCFGPTYEQYFGPGTRLTVT.

This sequence joins TRBV7-9 and TRBJ2-3; 13 bases align to TRBD2. From germline, CDR1 is SEHNR and CDR2 FQNEAQ (reference sequence). This CDR3 contains 16 residues. Trimming removed 3 bases from V and 8 bases from J; junction bases left unmatched: 8. CDR3 in amino acids: CASSLTSGGPSGTQYF. The CDR3 bases are TGTGCCAGCAGCTTGACTAGCGGGGGGCCCTCGGGTACGCAGTATTTT.

V is TRBV5-1 and J is TRBJ2-1; 9 positions match TRBD2. The J segment lost 5 bases and the V segment lost 0 bases, leaving 0 bases of the junction unmatched. The germline V gene has CDR1 SGHRS and CDR2 YFSETQ. The CDR3 spans 14 residues. The CDR3 region has the DNA TGCGCCAGCAGCTTGGGACTAGCGGACAATGAGCAGTTCTTC. Protein sequence: CASSLGLADNEQFF.

This clone was counted between two and nine times. The chain carries TRBV14 and TRBJ2-5; TRBD1 agrees at 7 bases. The germline V gene encodes CDR1 SGHDN and CDR2 FVKESK. The CDR3 is made up of 16 amino acids. V trimming: 4 bases; J trimming: 0 bases; junction bases outside the gene matches: 8. The CDR3 sequence is CASSPLKGQNQETQYF. Written as DNA, the CDR3 is TGTGCCAGCAGCCCGCTAAAGGGACAGAACCAAGAGACCCAGTACTTC. The full variable domain, completed using reference TRBV14 and TRBJ2-5, is EAGVTQFPSHSVIEKGQTVTLRCDPISGHDNLYWYRRVMGKEIKFLLHFVKESKQDESGMPNNRFLAERTGGTYSTLKVQPAELEDSGVYFCASSPLKGQNQETQYFGPGTRLLVL.

The chain employs TRBV5-1 and TRBJ2-1; 10 bases are a match to TRBD2. The CDR3 has 15 residues. CDR1 is SGHRS, CDR2 YFSETQ, per germline. The V and J ends lost 3 bases and 0 bases, in that order; junction bases with no gene match: 0. This chain's CDR3 is CASSSSGSSYNEQFF. CDR3 bases: TGCGCCAGCAGCTCTAGCGGGAGCTCCTACAATGAGCAGTTCTTC.

This sequence joins TRBV5-8 and TRBJ1-1; D unresolved. The germline CDR1 and CDR2 sequences are SGHTS and YDEGEE. The CDR3 length is 15 residues. Trimming took off 9 bases at V and 4 bases at J, with 22 bases between the two ends. This chain's CDR3 is CATTLLFLSLTEAFF. The DNA of the CDR3 is TGTGCCACCACCCTTCTATTTCTCAGCCTCACTGAAGCTTTCTTT.

This chain joins TRBV6-1 and TRBJ2-7; 8 bases match TRBD1. The germline CDR1 and CDR2 sequences are MNHNS and SASEGT. The J segment lost 3 bases and the V segment lost 6 bases, leaving 7 bases of the junction unmatched. The CDR3 is 14 amino acids. The CDR3 region is CASRAAGTGYEQYV. The CDR3 nucleotides read TGTGCCAGCAGGGCCGCCGGGACAGGCTACGAGCAGTACGTC.

The chain couples TRBV14 to TRBJ2-3; possible D gene TRBD2, 5 bases. Germline lookup yields CDR1 SGHDN and CDR2 FVKESK. This CDR3 is 16 amino acids long. Trimming stripped 0 bases from V and 4 bases from J, with 14 bases between. Here the CDR3 DNA reads TGTGCCAGCAGCCAAGATCGAGGGAGTTGGCCAGATACGCAGTATTTT. This sequence encodes CASSQDRGSWPDTQYF.